This paragraph reports one T cell receptor (beta chain). This sequence may be a read error, since a much larger clone differs from it by one base. No conserved phenylalanine or tryptophan ends this CDR3, so it is likely a read error. This sample is part of a study of T cells in Graves' hyperthyroidism and ophthalmopathy. The V end was cut by 6 bases, the J end by 4 bases, with 16 bases between. This CDR3 contains 15 residues. Per the germline V gene, CDR1 is MNHNS and CDR2 is SASEGT. Inclusion characteristics of ophthalmopathy patients comprised a Clinical Activity Score of at least 3, a NOSPECS grade of at least 4, and duration under 3 months. Researchers took RNA transcripts and amplified the TCR beta CDR3 regions from them. Primed by the HTBI set, a first-round RT-PCR was run on the TCR CDR3. TCRdb reprocessed the multiplex PCR reads via MiXCR and lists one record per CDR3 protein. The data contain 620,000 or so distinct CDR3 sequences, roughly 15% of them singletons.

The rearrangement joins TRBV6-1 to TRBJ2-1; possible D gene TRBD1, 6 bases. The clonotype originates from a woman in her 50s with Graves' ophthalmopathy. Material: blood. DNA of the CDR3: TGTGCCAGCAGAGGTCCAGGGGTTTCGTACAATGAGCAGTTCCTC. Translated: CASRGPGVSYNEQFL.